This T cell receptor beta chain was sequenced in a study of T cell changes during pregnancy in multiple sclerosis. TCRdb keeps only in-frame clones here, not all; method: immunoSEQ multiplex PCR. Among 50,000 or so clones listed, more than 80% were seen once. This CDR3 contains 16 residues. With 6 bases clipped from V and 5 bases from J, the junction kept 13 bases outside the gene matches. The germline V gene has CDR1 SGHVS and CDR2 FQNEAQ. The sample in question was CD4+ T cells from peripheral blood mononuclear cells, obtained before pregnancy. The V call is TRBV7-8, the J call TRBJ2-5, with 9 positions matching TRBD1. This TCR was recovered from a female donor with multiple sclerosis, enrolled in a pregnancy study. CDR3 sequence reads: CASRTGTGIVGETQYF. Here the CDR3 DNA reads TGTGCCAGCAGGACCGGGACAGGGATAGTGGGCGAGACCCAGTACTTC.